This T cell receptor beta chain was recorded in a study of blood T cell repertoires in COVID-19. Study overall: Nucleic acid was either cDNA or gDNA, and it came from T cells, B-cell-depleted T cells, or PBMCs.

CDR1 is SQVTM, CDR2 ANQGSEA, per germline. V trimming: 6 bases; J trimming: 5 bases; junction bases outside the gene matches: 10. This CDR3 has 14 amino acids. Authors' processing steps: Reference gene primers were amplified, and this amplification served to estimate nucleated cell counts. Clones were read by immunoSEQ multiplex PCR, and TCRdb kept only the in-frame ones, dropping some. The V and J calls and clone size are taken from that table; D and trimming were inferred from the DNA. The sample carries about 300,000 clones, more than 70% recorded once. The sequence came from a woman in her twenties or thirties who had recovered from COVID-19. The chain joins TRBV29-1 to TRBJ2-7; TRBD1 agrees at 10 bases. The sequencing input was peripheral blood. The CDR3 protein is CSVGVGQGGDEQYF. The CDR3 nucleotides read TGCAGCGTGGGGGTAGGACAGGGGGGCGACGAGCAGTACTTC.